The T cell receptor (beta chain) under discussion was sequenced for a study of monozygotic twins with inflammatory bowel disease. Broader study findings: Since immunosuppressive treatments differed, patient repertoires may have gained added variability. T cell subtypes were not distinguishable in this analysis. Lower sharing of clonotypes with other individuals was seen in IBD patients than in healthy twins. This was most marked in patients showing signs of disease activity.

With respect to this clonotype: No antigen is known for it.

Using TCRalpha and TCRbeta cDNA, the researchers carried out two nested PCRs that lasted around 15 and 9 cycles. TCRdb re-called the 5' RACE reads; one entry per CDR3 protein, DNA not given. Here the sample table reports approximately 390,000 distinct CDR3 sequences. The CDR3 length is 19 residues. Germline lookup yields CDR1 MNHEY and CDR2 SVGEGT. The origin of this receptor is a human donor with ulcerative colitis or Crohn's disease, or a healthy co-twin of an affected twin (not recorded which). The source material was blood. This chain connects TRBV6-2 or TRBV6-3 to TRBJ2-4; TCRdb's D call, TRBD1, is unchecked because there is no DNA. This chain's CDR3 is CASSPRDGSFLRAKNIQYF.